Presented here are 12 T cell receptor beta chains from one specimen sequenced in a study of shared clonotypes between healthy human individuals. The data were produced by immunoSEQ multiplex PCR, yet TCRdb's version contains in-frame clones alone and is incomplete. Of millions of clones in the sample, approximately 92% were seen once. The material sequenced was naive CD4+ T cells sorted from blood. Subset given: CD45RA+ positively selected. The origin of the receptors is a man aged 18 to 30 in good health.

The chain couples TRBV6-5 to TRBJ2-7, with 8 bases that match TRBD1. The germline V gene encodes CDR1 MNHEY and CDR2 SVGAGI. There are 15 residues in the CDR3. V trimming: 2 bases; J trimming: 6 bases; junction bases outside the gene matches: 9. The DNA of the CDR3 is TGTGCCAGCAGTTACGACGGGACAGGTTCGCGCGAGCAGTACTTC. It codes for CASSYDGTGSREQYF.

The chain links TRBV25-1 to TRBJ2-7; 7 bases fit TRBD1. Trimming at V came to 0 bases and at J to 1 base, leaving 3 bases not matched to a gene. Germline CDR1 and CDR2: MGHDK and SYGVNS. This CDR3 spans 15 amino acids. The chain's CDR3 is CASSEYGTVSYEQYF. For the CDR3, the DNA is TGTGCCAGCAGTGAATATGGGACAGTATCCTACGAGCAGTACTTC.

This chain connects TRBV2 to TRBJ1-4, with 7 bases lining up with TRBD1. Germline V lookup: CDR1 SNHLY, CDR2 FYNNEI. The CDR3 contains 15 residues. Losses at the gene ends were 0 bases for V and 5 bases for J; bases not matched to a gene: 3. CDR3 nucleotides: TGTGCCAGCAGTGAAGCGACAGGGATCAATGAAAAACTGTTTTTT. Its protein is CASSEATGINEKLFF.

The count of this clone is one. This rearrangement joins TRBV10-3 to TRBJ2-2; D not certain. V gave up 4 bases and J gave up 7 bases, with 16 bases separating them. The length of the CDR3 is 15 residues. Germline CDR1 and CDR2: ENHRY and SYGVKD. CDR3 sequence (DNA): TGTGCCATCAGTGCCCCGTCGTTCGGTGACGGGGAGCTGTTTTTT. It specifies CAISAPSFGDGELFF.

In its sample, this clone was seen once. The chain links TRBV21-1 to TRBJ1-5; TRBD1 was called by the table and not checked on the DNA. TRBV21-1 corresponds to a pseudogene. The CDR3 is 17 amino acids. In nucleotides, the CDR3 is TGTGCCAGCAATCACAGGGGGAAAGTCAGAGCAAATCAGCCCCAGCATTTT. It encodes CASNHRGKVRANQPQHF.

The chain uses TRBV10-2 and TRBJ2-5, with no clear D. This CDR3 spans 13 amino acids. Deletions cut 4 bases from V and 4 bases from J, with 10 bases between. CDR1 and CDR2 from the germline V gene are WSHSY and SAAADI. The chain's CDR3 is CASSVGILETQYF. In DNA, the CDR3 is TGCGCCAGCAGTGTCGGCATTTTAGAGACCCAGTACTTC.

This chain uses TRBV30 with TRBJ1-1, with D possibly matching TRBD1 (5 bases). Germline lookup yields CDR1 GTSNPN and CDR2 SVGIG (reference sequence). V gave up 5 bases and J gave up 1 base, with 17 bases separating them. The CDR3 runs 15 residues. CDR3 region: CAWEFPGPTNTEAFF. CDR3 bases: TGTGCCTGGGAGTTTCCGGGACCCACGAACACTGAAGCTTTCTTT.

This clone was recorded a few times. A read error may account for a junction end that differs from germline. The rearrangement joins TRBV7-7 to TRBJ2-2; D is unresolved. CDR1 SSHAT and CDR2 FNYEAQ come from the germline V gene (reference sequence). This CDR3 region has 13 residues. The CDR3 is CASSLERSGELFF. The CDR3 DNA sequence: TGTGCTAGCAGCTTAGAGAGATCCGGGGAGCTGTTTTTT.

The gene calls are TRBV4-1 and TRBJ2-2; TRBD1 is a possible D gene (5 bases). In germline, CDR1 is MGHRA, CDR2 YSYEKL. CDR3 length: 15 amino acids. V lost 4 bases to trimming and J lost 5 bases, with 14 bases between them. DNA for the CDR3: TGCGCCAGCAGCCCTAATGACAGACAAACCGGGGAGCTGTTTTTT. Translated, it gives CASSPNDRQTGELFF.

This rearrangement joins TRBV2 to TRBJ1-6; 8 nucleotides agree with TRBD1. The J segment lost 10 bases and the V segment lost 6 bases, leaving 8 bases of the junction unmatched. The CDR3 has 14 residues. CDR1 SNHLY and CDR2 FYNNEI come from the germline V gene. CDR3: CASSTGQGASPLHF. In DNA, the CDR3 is TGTGCCAGCAGCACCGGACAGGGAGCCTCACCCCTCCACTTT.

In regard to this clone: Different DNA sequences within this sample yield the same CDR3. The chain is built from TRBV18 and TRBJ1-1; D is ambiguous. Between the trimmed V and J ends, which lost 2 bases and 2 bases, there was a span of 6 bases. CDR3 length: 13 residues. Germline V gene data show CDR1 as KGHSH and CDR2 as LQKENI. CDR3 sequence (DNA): TGTGCCAGCTCACCAATCCTTAACACTGAAGCTTTCTTT. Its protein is CASSPILNTEAFF.

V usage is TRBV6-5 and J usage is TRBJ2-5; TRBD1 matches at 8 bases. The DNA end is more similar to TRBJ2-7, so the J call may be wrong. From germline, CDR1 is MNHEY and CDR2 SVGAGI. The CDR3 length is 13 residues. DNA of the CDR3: TGTGCCAGCAGTCGGGACAGGTACTACGAGCAGTACTTC. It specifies CASSRDRYYEQYF.